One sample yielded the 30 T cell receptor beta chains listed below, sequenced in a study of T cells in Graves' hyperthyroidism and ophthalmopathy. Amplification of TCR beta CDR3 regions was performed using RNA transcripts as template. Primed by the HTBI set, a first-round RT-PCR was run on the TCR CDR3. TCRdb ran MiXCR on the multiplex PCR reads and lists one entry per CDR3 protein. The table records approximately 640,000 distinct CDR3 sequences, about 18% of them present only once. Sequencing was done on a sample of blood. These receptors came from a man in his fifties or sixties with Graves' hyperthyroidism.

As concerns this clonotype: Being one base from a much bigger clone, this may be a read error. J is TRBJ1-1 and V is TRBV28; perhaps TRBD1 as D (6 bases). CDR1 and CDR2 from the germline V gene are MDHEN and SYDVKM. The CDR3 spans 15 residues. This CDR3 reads CVSSLYQGRTTEAFF. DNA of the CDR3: TGTGTCAGCAGTCTCTACCAGGGGAGGACCACTGAAGCTTTCTTT. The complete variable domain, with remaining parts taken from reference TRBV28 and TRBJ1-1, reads DVKVTQSSRYLVKRTGEKVFLECVQDMDHENMFWYRQDPGLGLRLIYFSYDVKMKEKGDIPEGYSVSREKKERFSLILESASTNQTSMYLCVSSLYQGRTTEAFFGQGTRLTVV.

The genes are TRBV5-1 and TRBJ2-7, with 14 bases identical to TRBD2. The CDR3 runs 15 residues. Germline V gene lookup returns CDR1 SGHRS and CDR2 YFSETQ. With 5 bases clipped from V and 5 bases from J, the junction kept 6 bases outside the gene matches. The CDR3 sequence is CASRYGTSGRDEQYF. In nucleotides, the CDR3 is TGCGCCAGCAGATACGGGACTAGCGGGAGAGACGAGCAGTACTTC.

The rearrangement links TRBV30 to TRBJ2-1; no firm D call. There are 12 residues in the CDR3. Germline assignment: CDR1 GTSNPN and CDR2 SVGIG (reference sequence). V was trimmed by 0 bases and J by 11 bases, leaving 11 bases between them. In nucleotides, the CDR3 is TGTGCCTGGAGTGTACAAGAGGCGAAGCAGTTCTTC. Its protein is CAWSVQEAKQFF. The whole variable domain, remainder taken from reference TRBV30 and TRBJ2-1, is SQTIHQWPATLVQPVGSPLSLECTVEGTSNPNLYWYRQAAGRGLQLLFYSVGIGQISSEVPQNLSASRPQDRQFILSSKKLLLSDSGFYLCAWSVQEAKQFFGPGTRLTVL.

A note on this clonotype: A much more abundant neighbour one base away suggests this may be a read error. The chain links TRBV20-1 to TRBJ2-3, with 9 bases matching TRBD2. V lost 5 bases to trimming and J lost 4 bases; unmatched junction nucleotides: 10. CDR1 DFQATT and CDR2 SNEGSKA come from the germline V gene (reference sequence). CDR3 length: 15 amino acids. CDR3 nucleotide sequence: TGCAGTGCTCGCGCCGGGACTAGCATCCCAGATACGCAGTATTTT. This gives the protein CSARAGTSIPDTQYF.

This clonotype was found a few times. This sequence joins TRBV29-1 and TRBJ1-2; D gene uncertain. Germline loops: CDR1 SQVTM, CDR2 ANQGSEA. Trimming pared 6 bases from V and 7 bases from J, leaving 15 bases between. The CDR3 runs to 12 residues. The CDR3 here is CSVLDPPIGYTF. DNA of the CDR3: TGCAGCGTCCTTGACCCTCCTATTGGCTACACCTTC.

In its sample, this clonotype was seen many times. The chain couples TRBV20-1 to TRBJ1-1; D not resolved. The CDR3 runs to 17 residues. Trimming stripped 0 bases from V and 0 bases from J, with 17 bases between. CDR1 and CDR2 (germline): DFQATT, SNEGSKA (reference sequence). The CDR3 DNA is TGCAGTGCTAGAGAAGGCGGGCCAGGACTAATGAACACTGAAGCTTTCTTT. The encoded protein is CSAREGGPGLMNTEAFF.

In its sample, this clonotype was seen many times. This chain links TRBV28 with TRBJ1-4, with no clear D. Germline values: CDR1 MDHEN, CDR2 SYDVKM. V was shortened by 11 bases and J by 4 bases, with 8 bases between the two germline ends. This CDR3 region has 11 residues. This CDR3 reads CASLSNEKLFF. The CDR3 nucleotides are TGTGCCTCTCTGAGTAATGAAAAACTGTTTTTT.

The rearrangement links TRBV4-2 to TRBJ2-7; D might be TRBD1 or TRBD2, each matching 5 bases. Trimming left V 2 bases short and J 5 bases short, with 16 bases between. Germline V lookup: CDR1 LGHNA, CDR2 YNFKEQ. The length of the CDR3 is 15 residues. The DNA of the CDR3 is TGTGCCAGCAGCCAAAACGGGCAGGGACCCCACGAGCAGTACTTC. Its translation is CASSQNGQGPHEQYF.

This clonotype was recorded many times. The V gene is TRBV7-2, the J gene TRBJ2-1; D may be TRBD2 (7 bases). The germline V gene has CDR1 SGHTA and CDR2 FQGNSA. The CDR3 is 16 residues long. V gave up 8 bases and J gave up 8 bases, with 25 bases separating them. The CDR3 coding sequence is TGTGCCAGCCGAAGGGGGGGGTCACGCGGCAATGATGAGCAGTTCTTC. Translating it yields CASRRGGSRGNDEQFF. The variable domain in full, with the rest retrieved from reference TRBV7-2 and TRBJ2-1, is GAGVSQSPSNKVTEKGKDVELRCDPISGHTALYWYRQSLGQGLEFLIYFQGNSAPDKSGLPSDRFSAERTGGSVSTLTIQRTQQEDSAVYLCASRRGGSRGNDEQFFGPGTRLTVL.

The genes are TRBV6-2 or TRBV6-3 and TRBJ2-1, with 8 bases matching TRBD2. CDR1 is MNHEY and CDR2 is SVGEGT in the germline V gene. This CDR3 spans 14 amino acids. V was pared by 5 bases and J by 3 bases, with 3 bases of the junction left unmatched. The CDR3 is CASSKRENYNEQFF. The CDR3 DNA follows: TGTGCCAGCAGTAAGCGGGAGAACTACAATGAGCAGTTCTTC.

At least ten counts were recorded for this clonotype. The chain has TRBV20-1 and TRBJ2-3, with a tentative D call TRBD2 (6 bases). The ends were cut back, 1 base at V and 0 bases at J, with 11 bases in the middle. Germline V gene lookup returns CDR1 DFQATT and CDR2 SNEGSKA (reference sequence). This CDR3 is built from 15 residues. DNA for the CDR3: TGCAGTGCTAGAGTAGACGGGACTAGCACAGATACGCAGTATTTT. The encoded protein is CSARVDGTSTDTQYF.

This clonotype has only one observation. This chain's CDR3 is CSVGGGMVNIQYF. In DNA form, the CDR3 reads TGCAGCGTTGGGGGGGGGATGGTGAACATTCAGTACTTC. The chain recombines TRBV29-1 with TRBJ2-4, with 7 bases matching TRBD2. J was trimmed by 7 bases and V by 4 bases; bases with no gene match: 7. The CDR3 contains 13 residues. Germline-derived CDR1 and CDR2 are SQVTM and ANQGSEA. Using reference TRBV29-1 and TRBJ2-4 for the parts outside the CDR3, the full variable domain is SAVISQKPSRDICQRGTSLTIQCQVDSQVTMMFWYRQQPGQSLTLIATANQGSEATYESGFVIDKFPISRPNLTFSTLTVSNMSPEDSSIYLCSVGGGMVNIQYFGAGTRLSVL.

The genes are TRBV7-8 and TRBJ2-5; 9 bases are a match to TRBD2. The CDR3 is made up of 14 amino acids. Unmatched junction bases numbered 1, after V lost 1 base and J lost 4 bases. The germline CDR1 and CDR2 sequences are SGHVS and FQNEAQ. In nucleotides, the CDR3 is TGTGCCAGCAGCTTAGAACTAGCGGGAGAGACCCAGTACTTC. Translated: CASSLELAGETQYF. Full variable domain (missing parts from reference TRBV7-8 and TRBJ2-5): GAGVSQSPRYKVAKRGQDVALRCDPISGHVSLFWYQQALGQGPEFLTYFQNEAQLDKSGLPSDRFFAERPEGSVSTLKIQRTQQEDSAVYLCASSLELAGETQYFGPGTRLLVL.

In DNA, the CDR3 is TGTGCCAGCAGTTTAGCCCACCTGGACAGTGACGAAGAGACCCAGTACTTC. This translates into CASSLAHLDSDEETQYF. This rearrangement joins TRBV28 to TRBJ2-5; D is possibly TRBD1 (6 bases). The CDR3 has 17 amino acids. Germline V CDR1 and CDR2: MDHEN, SYDVKM. Trimming took off 2 bases at V and 3 bases at J, with 19 bases between the two ends. Using reference TRBV28 and TRBJ2-5 for the parts outside the CDR3, the full variable domain is DVKVTQSSRYLVKRTGEKVFLECVQDMDHENMFWYRQDPGLGLRLIYFSYDVKMKEKGDIPEGYSVSREKKERFSLILESASTNQTSMYLCASSLAHLDSDEETQYFGPGTRLLVL.

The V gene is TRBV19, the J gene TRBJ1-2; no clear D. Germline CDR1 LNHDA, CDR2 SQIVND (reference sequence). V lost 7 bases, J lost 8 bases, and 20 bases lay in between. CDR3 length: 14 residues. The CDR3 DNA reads TGTGCCAGTACCTCCGAGGGCAGGTCTGGAGGCTACACCTTC. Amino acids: CASTSEGRSGGYTF.

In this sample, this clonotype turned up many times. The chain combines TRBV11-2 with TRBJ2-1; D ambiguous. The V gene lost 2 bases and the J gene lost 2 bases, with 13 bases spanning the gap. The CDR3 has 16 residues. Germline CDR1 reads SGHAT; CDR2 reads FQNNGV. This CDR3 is CASSLKGGGPYNEQFF. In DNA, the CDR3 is TGTGCCAGCAGCTTAAAGGGTGGCGGTCCCTACAATGAGCAGTTCTTC.

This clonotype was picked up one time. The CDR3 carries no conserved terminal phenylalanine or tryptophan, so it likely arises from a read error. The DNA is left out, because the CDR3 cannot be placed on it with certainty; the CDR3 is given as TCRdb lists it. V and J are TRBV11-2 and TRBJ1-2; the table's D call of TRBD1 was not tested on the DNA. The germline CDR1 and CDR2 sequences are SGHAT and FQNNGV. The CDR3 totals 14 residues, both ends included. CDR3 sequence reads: CASSWTGTDYGCTV.

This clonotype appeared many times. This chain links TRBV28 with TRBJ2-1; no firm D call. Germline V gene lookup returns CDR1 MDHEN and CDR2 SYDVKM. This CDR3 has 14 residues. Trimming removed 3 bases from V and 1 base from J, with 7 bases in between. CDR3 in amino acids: CASSFSLSYNEQFF. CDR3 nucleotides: TGTGCCAGCAGTTTTTCGCTGTCCTACAATGAGCAGTTCTTC.

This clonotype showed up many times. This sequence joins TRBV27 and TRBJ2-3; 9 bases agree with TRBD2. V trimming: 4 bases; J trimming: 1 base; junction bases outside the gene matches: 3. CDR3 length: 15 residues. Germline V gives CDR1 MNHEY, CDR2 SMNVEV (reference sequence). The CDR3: CASSSRTSGTDTQYF. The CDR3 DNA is TGTGCCAGCAGTTCTCGGACTAGCGGCACAGATACGCAGTATTTT.

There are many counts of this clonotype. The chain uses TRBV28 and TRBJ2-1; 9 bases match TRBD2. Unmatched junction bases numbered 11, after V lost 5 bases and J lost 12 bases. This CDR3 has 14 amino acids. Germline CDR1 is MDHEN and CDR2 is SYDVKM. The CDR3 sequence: CASSTLAGGPLQFF. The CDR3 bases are TGTGCCAGCAGTACCTTGGCGGGAGGGCCATTGCAGTTCTTC.

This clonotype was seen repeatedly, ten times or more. The chain's CDR3 is CASSPPAGQNTGELFF. The DNA for the CDR3 is TGTGCCAGCTCACCACCAGCGGGACAGAACACCGGGGAGCTGTTTTTT. This rearrangement joins TRBV18 to TRBJ2-2, with D possibly matching TRBD2 (7 bases). Looked up from germline, CDR1 is KGHSH and CDR2 is LQKENI. This CDR3 region has 16 residues. V lost 0 bases to trimming and J lost 1 base, with 9 bases between them.

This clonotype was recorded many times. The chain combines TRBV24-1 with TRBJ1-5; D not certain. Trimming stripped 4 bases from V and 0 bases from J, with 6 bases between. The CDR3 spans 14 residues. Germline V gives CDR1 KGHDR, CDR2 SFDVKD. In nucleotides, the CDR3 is TGTGCCACCAGTGAGGCACTTAGCAATCAGCCCCAGCATTTT. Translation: CATSEALSNQPQHF.

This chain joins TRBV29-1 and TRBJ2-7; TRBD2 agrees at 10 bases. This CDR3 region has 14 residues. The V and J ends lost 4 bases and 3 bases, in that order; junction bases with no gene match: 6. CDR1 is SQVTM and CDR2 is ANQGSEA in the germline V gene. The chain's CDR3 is CSVGASGSGYEQYF. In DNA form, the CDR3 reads TGCAGCGTTGGGGCTAGCGGGAGTGGCTACGAGCAGTACTTC.

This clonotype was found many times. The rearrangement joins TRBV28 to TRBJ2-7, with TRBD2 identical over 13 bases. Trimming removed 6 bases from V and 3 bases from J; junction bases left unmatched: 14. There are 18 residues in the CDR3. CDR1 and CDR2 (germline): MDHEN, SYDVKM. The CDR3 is CASRVTSGRAGEFYEQYF. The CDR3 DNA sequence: TGTGCCAGCAGGGTTACTAGCGGGAGGGCCGGGGAATTCTACGAGCAGTACTTC.

CDR3 DNA sequence: TGTGCCAGCAGCTTAGCGGCGGACAGAATAAATGAAAAACTGTTTTTT. This codes for CASSLAADRINEKLFF. V gene TRBV7-9 combines with J gene TRBJ1-4, with D possibly TRBD1 on 6 matching bases. CDR3 length equals 16 residues. Trimming took 0 bases from V and 5 from J, leaving 13 bases between them. CDR1 SEHNR and CDR2 FQNEAQ come from the germline V gene (reference sequence).

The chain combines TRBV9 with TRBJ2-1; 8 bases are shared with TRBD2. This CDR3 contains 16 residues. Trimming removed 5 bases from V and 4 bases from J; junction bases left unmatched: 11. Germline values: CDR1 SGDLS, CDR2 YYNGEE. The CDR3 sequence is CASSAALAGSYNEQFF. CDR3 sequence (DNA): TGTGCCAGCAGTGCCGCCCTAGCGGGTTCTTACAATGAGCAGTTCTTC.

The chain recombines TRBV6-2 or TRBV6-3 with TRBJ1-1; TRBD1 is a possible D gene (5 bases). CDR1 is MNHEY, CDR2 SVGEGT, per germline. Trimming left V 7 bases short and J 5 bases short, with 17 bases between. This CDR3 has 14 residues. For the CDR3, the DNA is TGTGCCAGCAATGGGCAGGGTATCGGTACTGAAGCTTTCTTT. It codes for CASNGQGIGTEAFF.

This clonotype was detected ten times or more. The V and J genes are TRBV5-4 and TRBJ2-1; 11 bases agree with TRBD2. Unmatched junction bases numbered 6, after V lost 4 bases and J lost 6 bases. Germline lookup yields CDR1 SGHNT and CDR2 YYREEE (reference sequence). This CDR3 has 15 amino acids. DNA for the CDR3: TGTGCCAGCAGCGGTAGCGGGAGGGTAACCAATGAGCAGTTCTTC. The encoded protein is CASSGSGRVTNEQFF.

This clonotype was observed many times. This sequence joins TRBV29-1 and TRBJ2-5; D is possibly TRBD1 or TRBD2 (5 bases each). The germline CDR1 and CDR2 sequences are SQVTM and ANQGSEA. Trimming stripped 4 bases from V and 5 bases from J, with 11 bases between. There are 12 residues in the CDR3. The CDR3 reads CSVGAGAETQYF. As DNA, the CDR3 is TGCAGCGTTGGGGCCGGGGCGGAGACCCAGTACTTC.

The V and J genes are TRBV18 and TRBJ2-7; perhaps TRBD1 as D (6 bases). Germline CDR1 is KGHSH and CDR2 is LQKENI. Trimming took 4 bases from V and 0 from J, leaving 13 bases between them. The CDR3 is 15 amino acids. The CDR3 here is CASSLRDKSSYEQYF. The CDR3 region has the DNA TGTGCCAGCTCACTCCGGGACAAGAGCTCCTACGAGCAGTACTTC.